This T cell receptor beta chain appears in the sequencing data of a study of shared clonotypes between healthy human individuals. Whole-study context: There were three CD4 naive, three CD4 memory, two CD8 naive and one CD8 memory plates per donor. Study outcomes and limitations: Naive subsets usually exceeded memory subsets in estimated richness.

Germline assignment: CDR1 MNHNY and CDR2 SVGAGI (reference sequence). With 2 bases clipped from V and 3 bases from J, the junction kept 5 bases outside the gene matches. The CDR3 consists of 16 residues. Naive-designated CD8 cells lacked CD45RO, were positively enriched for CCR7, and omitted terminally differentiated effector memory CD45RA+ cells. Nashville, Tennessee was home to all donors, each a Caucasian adult. The assay was carried out at the deep level. Profiled with immunoSEQ multiplex PCR; TCRdb holds only in-frame clones, not every one. The sample shows just over 2,000,000 clones, about 95% of them seen only once. Concerning this clone: What it recognizes is unknown.

The gene calls are TRBV6-6 and TRBJ2-3; TRBD2 matches at 10 bases. Sequencing was performed on naive CD8+ T cells sorted from blood. The TCR was taken from a man aged 18-30 years in good health. CDR3 DNA: TGTGCCAGCAGTTACCTAGCGGGAGCCGGGACAGATACGCAGTATTTT. Amino acids: CASSYLAGAGTDTQYF.